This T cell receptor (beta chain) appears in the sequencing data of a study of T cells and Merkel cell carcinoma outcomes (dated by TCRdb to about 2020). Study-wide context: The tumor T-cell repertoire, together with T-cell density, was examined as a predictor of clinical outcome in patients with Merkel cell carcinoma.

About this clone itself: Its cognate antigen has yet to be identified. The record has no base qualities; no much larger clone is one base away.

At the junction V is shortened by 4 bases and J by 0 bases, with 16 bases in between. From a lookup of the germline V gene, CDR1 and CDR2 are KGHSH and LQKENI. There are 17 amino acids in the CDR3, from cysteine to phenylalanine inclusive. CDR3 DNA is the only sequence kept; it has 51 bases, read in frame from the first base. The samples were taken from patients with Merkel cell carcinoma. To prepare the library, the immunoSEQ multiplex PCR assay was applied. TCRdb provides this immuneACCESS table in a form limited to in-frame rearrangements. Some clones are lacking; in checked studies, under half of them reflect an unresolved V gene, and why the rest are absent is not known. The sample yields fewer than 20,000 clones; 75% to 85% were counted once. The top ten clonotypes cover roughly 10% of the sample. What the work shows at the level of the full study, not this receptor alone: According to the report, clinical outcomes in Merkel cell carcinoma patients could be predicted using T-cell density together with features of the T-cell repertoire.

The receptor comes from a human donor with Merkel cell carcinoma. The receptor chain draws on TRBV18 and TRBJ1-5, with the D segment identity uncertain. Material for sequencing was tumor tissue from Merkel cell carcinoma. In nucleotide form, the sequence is TGTGCCAGCTCACAAGTAGCAGGTTCCAATAGCAATCAGCCCCAGCATTTT. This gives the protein CASSQVAGSNSNQPQHF.